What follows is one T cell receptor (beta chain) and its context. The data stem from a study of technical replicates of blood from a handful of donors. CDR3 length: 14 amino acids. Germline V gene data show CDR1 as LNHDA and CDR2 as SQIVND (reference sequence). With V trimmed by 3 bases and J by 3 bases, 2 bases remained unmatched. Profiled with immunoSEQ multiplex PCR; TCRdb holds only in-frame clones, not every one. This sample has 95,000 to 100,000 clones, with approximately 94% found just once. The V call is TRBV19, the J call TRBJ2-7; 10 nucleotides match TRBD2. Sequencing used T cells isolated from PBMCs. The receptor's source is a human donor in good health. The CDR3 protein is CASSISGRVYEQYF. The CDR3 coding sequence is TGTGCCAGTAGTATCAGCGGGAGGGTCTACGAGCAGTACTTC.